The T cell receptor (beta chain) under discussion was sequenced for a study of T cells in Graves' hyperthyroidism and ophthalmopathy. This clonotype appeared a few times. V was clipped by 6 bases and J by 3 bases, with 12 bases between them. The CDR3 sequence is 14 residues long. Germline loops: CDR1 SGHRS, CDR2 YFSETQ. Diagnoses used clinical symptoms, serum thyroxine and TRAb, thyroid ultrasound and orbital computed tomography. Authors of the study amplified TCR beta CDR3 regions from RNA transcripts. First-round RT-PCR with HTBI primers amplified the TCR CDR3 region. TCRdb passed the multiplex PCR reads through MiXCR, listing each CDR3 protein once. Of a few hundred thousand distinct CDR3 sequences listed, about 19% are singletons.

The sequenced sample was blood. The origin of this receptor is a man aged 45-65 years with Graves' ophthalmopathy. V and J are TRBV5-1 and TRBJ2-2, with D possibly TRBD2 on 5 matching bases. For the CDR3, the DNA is TGCGCCAGCACAAGGAGGAGCGACACCGGGGAGCTGTTTTTT. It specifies CASTRRSDTGELFF.